The clone carrying this T cell receptor (beta chain) was seen a few times. The antigen is not known. This sample was taken from a study of siplizumab effects on memory and regulatory T cells. Whole-study findings and limits: Suppressive function of proliferating Tregs from siplizumab cultures was not confirmed. The alloresponse seemed to draw substantially on naive T cells, which appeared more diverse than memory cells. Mapping to unstimulated subsets was achieved for only a minor fraction of alloreactive clones.

Germline CDR1 and CDR2: SQVTM and ANQGSEA. V was cut by 6 bases and J by 0 bases, with 14 bases left in between. The CDR3 sequence is 14 residues long. Around 96,000 TCR templates were measured in each sample. Generated by immunoSEQ multiplex PCR, the TCRdb table keeps only in-frame clones and is missing some. The sample lists about 110,000 clones, 92% occurring once. Material: Tregs sorted from blood. V and J are TRBV29-1 and TRBJ1-1; a weak D match, TRBD1 (6 bases). This clonotype was obtained from a human donor in good health. This CDR3 is CSVVRGGLNTEAFF. The DNA for the CDR3 is TGCAGCGTGGTCAGGGGAGGTCTGAACACTGAAGCTTTCTTT.